This T cell receptor beta chain emerged from a study of response to subunit inactivated influenza vaccine. Trimming at V came to 0 bases and at J to 8 bases, leaving 10 bases not matched to a gene. From germline, CDR1 is MNHEY and CDR2 SVGAGI. CDR3 length equals 17 residues. Using its own MiXCR run on the RT-PCR reads, TCRdb lists one record per CDR3 protein. The sample includes hundreds of thousands of distinct CDR3 sequences, around 10% of them seen just once. In its sample, this clonotype was seen many times. The sample was also reused in another study, on T cells expressing NK-cell markers. That publication notes: Researchers built TCR beta cDNA using 5'RACE template switching with UMIs.

The chain combines TRBV6-5 with TRBJ1-2; 12 bases align to TRBD1. The sample in question was PBMCs from blood, obtained on the day of vaccination. The source of this sequence is a man aged 50 to 60 who received an inactivated influenza vaccine. The CDR3 region has the DNA TGTGCCAGCAGTTACTCAAACTGGGACAGGGGGCTGGAGGGCTACACCTTC. Translating it yields CASSYSNWDRGLEGYTF.